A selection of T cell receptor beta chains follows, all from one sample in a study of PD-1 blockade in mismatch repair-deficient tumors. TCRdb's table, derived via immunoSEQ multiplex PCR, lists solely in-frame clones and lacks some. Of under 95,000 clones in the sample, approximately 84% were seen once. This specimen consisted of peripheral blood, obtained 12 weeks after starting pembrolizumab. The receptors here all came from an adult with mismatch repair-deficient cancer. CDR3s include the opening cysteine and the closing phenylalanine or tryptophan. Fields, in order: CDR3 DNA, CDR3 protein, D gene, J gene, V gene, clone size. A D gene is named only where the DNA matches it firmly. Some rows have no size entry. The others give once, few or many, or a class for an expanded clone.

DNA: TGTGCTAGTGGTTTGCCAGGGAACCGCTACGAGCAGTACTTC
CDR3: CASGLPGNRYEQYF
D: -
J: TRBJ2-7
V: TRBV12-5
size: -

DNA: TGTGCCAGCAGCCAAGTTGGCGGCAATGAGCAGTTCTTC
CDR3: CASSQVGGNEQFF
D: -
J: TRBJ2-1
V: TRBV14
size: -

DNA: TGTGCCAGCAGTTATCCTACAGGGGCCGGGAATCAGCCCCAGCATTTT
CDR3: CASSYPTGAGNQPQHF
D: TRBD1
J: TRBJ1-5
V: TRBV6-6
size: -

DNA: TGTGCCATCAGTGACAAAGGGGGAGGAGTTAACTATGGCTACACCTTC
CDR3: CAISDKGGGVNYGYTF
D: -
J: TRBJ1-2
V: TRBV10-3
size: -

DNA: TGTGCCAGCAGCTTAGGGGTGAACACTGAAGCTTTCTTT
CDR3: CASSLGVNTEAFF
D: -
J: TRBJ1-1
V: TRBV11-3
size: -

DNA: TGTGCCAGCGAACAGGGGGTCGGAGGCGATGAGCAGTTCTTC
CDR3: CASEQGVGGDEQFF
D: TRBD1
J: TRBJ2-1
V: TRBV10-3
size: -

DNA: TGTGCCAGCAGCAAAGAATGGACAGGGAGGGGCACCGGGGAGCTGTTTTTT
CDR3: CASSKEWTGRGTGELFF
D: -
J: TRBJ2-2
V: TRBV21-1
size: -

DNA: TGTGCCAGCTCACCACTCGGCAGGGGAGGCGAGCAGTACTTC
CDR3: CASSPLGRGGEQYF
D: -
J: TRBJ2-7
V: TRBV18
size: -

DNA: TGCGCCAGCAGCCAAGATTTACTAGCGGGATATGAGGAGAGCACAGATACGCAGTATTTT
CDR3: CASSQDLLAGYEESTDTQYF
D: TRBD2
J: TRBJ2-3
V: TRBV4-3
size: -

DNA: TGTGCCAGCAGCTTACCGAGCCTGAACACTGAAGCTTTCTTT
CDR3: CASSLPSLNTEAFF
D: -
J: TRBJ1-1
V: TRBV7-2
size: -

DNA: TGTGCCAGCACACTGGGGGAAGCAGTTGAGCAGTTCTTC
CDR3: CASTLGEAVEQFF
D: -
J: TRBJ2-1
V: TRBV7-9
size: few

DNA: TGTGCCATCTTCTCGGGTAGTGAGCAGTTCTTC
CDR3: CAIFSGSEQFF
D: -
J: TRBJ2-1
V: TRBV10-3
size: -